The rows below give T cell receptor beta chains drawn from one sample of a study of T cells in narcolepsy. TCRdb keeps only in-frame clones here, not all; method: immunoSEQ multiplex PCR. The sample records about 30,000 clones, approximately 82% being singletons. The sequencing input was CD45RA- memory CD4+ T cells from PBMCs. The receptors were gathered from a human donor with narcolepsy. Each CDR3 is given with its conserved first and last residue. A D gene is named only where the DNA matches it firmly.

CDR3aa,d_gene,v_gene
CASSDWGAGGEQFF,-,TRBV6-5
CASSFAGLTGELFF,-,TRBV7-2
CASRSISDTQYF,-,TRBV7-9
CASSKGQQGYSNQPQHF,TRBD1,TRBV28
CASSLDRGTDTQYF,-,TRBV7-8
CASSPGGGNTEAFF,-,TRBV18
CASSLASGLQGGRSTEAFF,TRBD1,TRBV7-2
CASALSTSGVGDEQFF,TRBD2,TRBV9
CSAAGGETQYF,-,TRBV20-1
CASSLPRSGQGVSKNIQYF,TRBD1,TRBV7-2
CASSPRGGEDSPLHF,-,TRBV18
CASSPSGDGEKLFF,-,TRBV9
CASSHGSYNEQFF,-,TRBV4-3
CASSMTPNSKNIQYF,-,TRBV5-4